The sequence of this TCR beta chain was determined in a study of T cells in Graves' hyperthyroidism and ophthalmopathy. Broader study findings: It was a median 6.5 months before onset that the model predicted ophthalmopathy.

Amplified TCR beta CDR3 regions came from RNA transcripts. The TCR CDR3 was amplified in a first-round RT-PCR using the HTBI primer set. Each CDR3 protein gets one entry after TCRdb re-called the multiplex PCR reads with MiXCR. In the table there are 500,000 to 650,000 distinct CDR3 sequences, approximately 14% of which are singletons. Hyperthyroidism in the patients, aged 18 to 65, was newly diagnosed and under 2 months in duration. To note about this clonotype: Its antigen remains unidentified.

CDR1 and CDR2 from the germline V gene are MDHEN and SYDVKM. Trimming cost V 8 bases and J 1 base, with 20 bases left between them. The CDR3 is 17 residues long. This chain joins TRBV28 and TRBJ2-2, with D perhaps TRBD2 (5 bases). This sequence was found in a woman aged 40 to 50 with Graves' hyperthyroidism. Sequencing was carried out using blood. Written as DNA, the CDR3 is TGTGCCAGCGGGCCCCCCCACAGTAGCGAGAACACCGGGGAGCTGTTTTTT. This sequence encodes CASGPPHSSENTGELFF.